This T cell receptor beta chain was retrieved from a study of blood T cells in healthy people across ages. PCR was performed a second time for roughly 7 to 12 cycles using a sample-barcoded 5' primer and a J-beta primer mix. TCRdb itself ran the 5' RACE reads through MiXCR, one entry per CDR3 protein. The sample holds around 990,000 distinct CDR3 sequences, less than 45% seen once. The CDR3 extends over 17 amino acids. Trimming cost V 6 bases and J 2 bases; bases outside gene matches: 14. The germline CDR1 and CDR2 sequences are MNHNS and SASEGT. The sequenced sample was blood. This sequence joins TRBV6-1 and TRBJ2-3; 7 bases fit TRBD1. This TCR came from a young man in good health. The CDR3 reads CASSPDLQGWHTDTQYF. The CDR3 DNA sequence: TGTGCCAGCAGCCCCGACTTACAGGGGTGGCACACAGATACGCAGTATTTT.